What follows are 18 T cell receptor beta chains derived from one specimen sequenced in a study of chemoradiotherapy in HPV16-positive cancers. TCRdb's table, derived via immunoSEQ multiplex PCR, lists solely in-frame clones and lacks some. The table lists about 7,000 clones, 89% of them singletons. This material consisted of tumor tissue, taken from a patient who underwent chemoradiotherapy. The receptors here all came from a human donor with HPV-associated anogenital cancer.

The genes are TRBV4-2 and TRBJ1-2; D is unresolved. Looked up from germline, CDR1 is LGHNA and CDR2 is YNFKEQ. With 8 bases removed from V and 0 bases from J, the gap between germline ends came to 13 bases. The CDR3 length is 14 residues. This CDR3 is CASSSHTTNYGYTF. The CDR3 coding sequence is TGTGCCAGCTCCTCTCATACTACTAACTATGGCTACACCTTC.

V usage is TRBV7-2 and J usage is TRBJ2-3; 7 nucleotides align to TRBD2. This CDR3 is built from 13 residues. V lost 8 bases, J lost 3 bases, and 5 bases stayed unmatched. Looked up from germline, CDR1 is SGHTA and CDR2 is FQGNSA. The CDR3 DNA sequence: TGTGCCAGCGGACTAGACGGAACAGATACGCAGTATTTT. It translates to CASGLDGTDTQYF. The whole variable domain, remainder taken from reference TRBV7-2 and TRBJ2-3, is GAGVSQSPSNKVTEKGKDVELRCDPISGHTALYWYRQSLGQGLEFLIYFQGNSAPDKSGLPSDRFSAERTGGSVSTLTIQRTQQEDSAVYLCASGLDGTDTQYFGPGTRLTVL.

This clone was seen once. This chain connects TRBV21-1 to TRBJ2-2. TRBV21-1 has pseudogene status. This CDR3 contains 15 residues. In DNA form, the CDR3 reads TGTGCCAGCATCCAAGGCGGAAGGGTTACCGGGGAGCTGTTTTTT. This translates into CASIQGGRVTGELFF.

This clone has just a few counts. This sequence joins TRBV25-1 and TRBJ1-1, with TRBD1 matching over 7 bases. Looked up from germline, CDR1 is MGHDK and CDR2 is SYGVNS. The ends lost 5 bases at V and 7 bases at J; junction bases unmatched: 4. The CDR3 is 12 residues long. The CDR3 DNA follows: TGTGCCAGCAGTATCAGACAGGGTGAAGCTTTCTTT. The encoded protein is CASSIRQGEAFF.

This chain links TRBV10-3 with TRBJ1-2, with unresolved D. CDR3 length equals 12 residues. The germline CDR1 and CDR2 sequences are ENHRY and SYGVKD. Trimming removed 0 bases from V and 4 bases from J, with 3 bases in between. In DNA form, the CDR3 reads TGTGCCATCAGTGAGTCGGGCTATGGCTACACCTTC. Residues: CAISESGYGYTF.

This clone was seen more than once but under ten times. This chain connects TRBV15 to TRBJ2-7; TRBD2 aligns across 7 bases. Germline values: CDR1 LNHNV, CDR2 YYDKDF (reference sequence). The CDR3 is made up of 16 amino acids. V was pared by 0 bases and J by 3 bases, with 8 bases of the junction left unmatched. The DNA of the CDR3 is TGTGCCACCAGCAGAGATGGGGGAGGGACCTTCTACGAGCAGTACTTC. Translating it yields CATSRDGGGTFYEQYF.

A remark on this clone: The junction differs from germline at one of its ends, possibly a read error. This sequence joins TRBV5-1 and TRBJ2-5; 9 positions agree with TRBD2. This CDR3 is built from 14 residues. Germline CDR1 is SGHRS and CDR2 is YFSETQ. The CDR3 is CASSAGASGISGDF. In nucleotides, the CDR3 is TGCGCCAGCAGCGCCGGGGCTAGCGGGATTAGCGGCGACTTC.

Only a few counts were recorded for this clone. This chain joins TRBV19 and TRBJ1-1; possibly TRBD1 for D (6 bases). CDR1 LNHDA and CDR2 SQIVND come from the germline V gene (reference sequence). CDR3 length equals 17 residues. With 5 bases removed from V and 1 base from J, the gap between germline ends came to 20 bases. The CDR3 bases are TGTGCCAGTAGTCTACACCACCTAGGGGGAGGGAACACTGAAGCTTTCTTT. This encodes CASSLHHLGGGNTEAFF.

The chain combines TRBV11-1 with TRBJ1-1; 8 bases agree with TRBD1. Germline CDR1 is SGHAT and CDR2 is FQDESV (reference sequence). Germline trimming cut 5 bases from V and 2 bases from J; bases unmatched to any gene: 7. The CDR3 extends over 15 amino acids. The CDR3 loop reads CASSILTGDNTEAFF. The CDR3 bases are TGTGCCAGCAGCATACTGACAGGGGACAACACTGAAGCTTTCTTT.

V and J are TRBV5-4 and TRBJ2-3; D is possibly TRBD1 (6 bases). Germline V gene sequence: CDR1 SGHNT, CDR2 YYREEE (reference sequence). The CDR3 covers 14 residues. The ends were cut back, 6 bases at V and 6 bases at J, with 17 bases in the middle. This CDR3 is CASISRGSEDTQYF. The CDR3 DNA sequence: TGTGCCAGCATTTCAAGGGGGAGTGAGGATACGCAGTATTTT.

DNA of the CDR3: TGCGCCAGCCGCGGGCAGGCCTACAATGAGCAGTTCTTC. The encoded protein is CASRGQAYNEQFF. The chain couples TRBV5-1 to TRBJ2-1; D possibly corresponds to TRBD2 (5 bases). This CDR3 comprises 13 residues. In germline, CDR1 is SGHRS, CDR2 YFSETQ. The V and J ends lost 7 bases and 2 bases respectively, with 10 bases between them.

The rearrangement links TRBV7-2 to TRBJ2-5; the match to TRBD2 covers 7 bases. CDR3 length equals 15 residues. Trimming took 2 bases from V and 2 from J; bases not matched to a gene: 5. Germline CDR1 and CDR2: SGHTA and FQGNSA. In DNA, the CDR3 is TGTGCCAGCAGCTTATATCGCGGGAGACAAGAGACCCAGTACTTC. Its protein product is CASSLYRGRQETQYF.

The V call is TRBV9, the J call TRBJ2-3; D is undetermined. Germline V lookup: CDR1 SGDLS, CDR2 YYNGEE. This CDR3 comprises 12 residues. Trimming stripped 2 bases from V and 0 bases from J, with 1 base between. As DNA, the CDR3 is TGTGCCAGCAGCGTTAGCACAGATACGCAGTATTTT. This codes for CASSVSTDTQYF.

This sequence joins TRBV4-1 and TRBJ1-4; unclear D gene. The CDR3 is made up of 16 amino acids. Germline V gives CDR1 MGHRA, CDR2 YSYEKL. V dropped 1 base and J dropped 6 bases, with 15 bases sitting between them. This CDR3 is CASSQVLRERDEKLFF. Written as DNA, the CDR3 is TGCGCCAGCAGCCAAGTTTTAAGGGAACGCGATGAAAAACTGTTTTTT.

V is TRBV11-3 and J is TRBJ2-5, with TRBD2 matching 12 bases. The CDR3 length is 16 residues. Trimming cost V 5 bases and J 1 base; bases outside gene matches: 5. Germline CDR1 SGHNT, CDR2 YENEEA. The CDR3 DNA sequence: TGTGCCAGCAGCGAGGGACTAGCGGGTATCCAAGAGACCCAGTACTTC. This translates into CASSEGLAGIQETQYF.

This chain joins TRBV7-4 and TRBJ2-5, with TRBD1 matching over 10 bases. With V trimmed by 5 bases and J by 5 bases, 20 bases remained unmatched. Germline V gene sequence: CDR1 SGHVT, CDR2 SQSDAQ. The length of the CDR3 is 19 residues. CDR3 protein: CASSILGQGSYRPLETQYF. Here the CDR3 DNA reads TGTGCCAGCAGCATTCTGGGACAGGGGTCCTACCGCCCACTGGAGACCCAGTACTTC.

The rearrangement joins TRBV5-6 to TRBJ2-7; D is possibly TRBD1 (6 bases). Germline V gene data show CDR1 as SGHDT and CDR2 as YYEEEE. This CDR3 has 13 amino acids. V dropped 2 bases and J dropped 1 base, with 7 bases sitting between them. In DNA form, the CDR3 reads TGTGCCAGCAGCTTAGGACAGTCCTACGAGCAGTACTTC. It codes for CASSLGQSYEQYF.

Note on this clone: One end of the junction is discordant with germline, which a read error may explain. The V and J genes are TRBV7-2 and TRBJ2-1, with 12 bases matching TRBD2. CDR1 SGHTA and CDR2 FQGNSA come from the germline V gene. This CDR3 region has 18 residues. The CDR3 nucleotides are TGTGCCAGCAGCCTAGCGGGAGGGCCGGGAAGCTCCTACAATGAGCAGTTCTTC. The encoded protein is CASSLAGGPGSSYNEQFF.